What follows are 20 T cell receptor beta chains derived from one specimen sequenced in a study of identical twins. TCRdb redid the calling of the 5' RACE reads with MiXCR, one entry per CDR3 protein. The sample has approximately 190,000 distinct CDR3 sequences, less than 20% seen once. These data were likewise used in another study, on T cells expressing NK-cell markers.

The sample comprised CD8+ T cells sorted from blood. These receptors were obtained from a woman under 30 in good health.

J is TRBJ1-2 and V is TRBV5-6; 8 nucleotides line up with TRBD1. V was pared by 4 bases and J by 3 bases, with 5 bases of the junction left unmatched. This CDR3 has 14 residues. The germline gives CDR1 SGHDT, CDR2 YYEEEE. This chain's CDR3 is CASSLPGQDYGYTF. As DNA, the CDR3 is TGTGCCAGCAGCCTACCGGGACAGGACTATGGCTACACCTTC.

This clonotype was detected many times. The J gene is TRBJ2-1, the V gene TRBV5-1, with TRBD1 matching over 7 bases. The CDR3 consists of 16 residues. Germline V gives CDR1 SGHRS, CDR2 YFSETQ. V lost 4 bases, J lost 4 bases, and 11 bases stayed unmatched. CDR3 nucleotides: TGCGCCAGCAGCGGATACAGGGGCGCCCCGTACAATGAGCAGTTCTTC. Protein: CASSGYRGAPYNEQFF.

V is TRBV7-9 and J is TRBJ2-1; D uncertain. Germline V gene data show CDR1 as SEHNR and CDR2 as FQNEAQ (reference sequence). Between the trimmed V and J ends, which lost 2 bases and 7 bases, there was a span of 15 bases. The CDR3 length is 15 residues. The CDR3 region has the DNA TGTGCCAGCAGCTTACACCTCCTCGACGGAAATGAGCAGTTCTTC. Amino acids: CASSLHLLDGNEQFF.

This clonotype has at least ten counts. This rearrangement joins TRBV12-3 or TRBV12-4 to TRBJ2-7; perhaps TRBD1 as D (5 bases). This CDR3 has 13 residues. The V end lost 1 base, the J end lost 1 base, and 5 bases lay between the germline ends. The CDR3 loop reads CASSLGTSYEQYF. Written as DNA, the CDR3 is TGTGCCAGCAGTTTAGGGACATCCTACGAGCAGTACTTC.

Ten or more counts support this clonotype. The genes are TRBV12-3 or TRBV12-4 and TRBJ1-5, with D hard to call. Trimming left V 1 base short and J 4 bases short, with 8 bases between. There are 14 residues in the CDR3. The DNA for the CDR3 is TGTGCCAGCAGTTTAGATAGGGTTAATCAGCCCCAGCATTTT. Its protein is CASSLDRVNQPQHF.

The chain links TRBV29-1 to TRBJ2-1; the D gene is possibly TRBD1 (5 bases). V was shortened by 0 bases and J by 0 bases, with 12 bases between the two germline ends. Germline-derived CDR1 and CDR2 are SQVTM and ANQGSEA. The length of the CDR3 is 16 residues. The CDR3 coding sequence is TGCAGCGTTGAAGATCTGGGGCAGGACTCCTACAATGAGCAGTTCTTC. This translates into CSVEDLGQDSYNEQFF.

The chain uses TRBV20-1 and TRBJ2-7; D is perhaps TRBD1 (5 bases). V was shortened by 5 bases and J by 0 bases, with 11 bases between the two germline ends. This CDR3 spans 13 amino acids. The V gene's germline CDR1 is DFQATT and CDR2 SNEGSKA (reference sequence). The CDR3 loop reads CSALNRSSYEQYF. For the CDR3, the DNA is TGCAGTGCTCTCAACAGGAGCTCCTACGAGCAGTACTTC.

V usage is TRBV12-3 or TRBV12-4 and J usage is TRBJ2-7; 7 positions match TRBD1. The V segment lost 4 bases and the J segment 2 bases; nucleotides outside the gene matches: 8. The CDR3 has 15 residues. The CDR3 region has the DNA TGTGCCAGCAGTTACACAGGGGACCTAACCTACGAGCAGTACTTC. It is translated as CASSYTGDLTYEQYF.

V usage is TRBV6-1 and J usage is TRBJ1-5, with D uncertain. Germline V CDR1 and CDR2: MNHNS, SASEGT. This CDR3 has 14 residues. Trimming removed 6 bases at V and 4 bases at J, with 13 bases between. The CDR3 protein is CASSSRALNQPQHF. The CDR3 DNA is TGTGCCAGCAGCTCCCGGGCCCTTAATCAGCCCCAGCATTTT.

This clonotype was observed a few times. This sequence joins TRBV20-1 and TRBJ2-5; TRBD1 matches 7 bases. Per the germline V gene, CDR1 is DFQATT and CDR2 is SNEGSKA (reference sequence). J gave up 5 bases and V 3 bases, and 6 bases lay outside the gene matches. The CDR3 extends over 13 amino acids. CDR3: CSARSQGWETQYF. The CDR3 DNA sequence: TGCAGTGCTAGGTCACAGGGGTGGGAGACCCAGTACTTC.

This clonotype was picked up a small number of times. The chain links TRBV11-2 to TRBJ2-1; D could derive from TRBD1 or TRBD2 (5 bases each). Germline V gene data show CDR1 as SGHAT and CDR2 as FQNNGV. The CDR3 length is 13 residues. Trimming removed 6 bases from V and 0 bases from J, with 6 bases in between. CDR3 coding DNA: TGTGCCAGCAGGGGGGACTCCTACAATGAGCAGTTCTTC. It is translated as CASRGDSYNEQFF.

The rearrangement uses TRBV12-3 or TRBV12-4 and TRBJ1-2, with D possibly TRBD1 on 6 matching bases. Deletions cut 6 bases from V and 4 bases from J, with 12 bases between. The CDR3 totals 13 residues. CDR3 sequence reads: CASRGGGVYGYTF. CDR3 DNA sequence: TGTGCCAGCAGGGGCGGGGGCGTCTATGGCTACACCTTC.

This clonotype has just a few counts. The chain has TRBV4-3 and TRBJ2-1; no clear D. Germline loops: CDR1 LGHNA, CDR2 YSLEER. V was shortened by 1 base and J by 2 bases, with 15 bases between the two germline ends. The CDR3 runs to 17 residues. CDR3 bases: TGCGCCAGCAGCCAAGGAACTCGGGTAGCAACCTACAATGAGCAGTTCTTC. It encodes CASSQGTRVATYNEQFF.

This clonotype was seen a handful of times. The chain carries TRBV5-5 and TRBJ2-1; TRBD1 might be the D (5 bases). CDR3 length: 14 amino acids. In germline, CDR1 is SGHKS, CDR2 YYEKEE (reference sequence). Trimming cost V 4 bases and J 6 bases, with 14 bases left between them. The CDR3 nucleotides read TGTGCCAGCAGCCTGTCCTGGGGCGGCAATGAGCAGTTCTTC. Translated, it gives CASSLSWGGNEQFF. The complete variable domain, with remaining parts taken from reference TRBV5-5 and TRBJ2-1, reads DAGVTQSPTHLIKTRGQQVTLRCSPISGHKSVSWYQQVLGQGPQFIFQYYEKEERGRGNFPDRFSARQFPNYSSELNVNALLLGDSALYLCASSLSWGGNEQFFGPGTRLTVL.

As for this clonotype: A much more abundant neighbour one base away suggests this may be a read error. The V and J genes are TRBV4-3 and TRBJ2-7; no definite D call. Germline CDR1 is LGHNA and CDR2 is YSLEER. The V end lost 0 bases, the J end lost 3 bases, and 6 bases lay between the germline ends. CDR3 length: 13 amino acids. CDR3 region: CASSQDLSYEQYV. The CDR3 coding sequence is TGCGCCAGCAGCCAAGATTTGAGCTACGAGCAGTACGTC.

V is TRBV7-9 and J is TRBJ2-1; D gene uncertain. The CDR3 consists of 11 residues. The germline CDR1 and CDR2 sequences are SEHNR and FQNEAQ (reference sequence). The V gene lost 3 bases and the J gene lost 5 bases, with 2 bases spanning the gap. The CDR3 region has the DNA TGTGCCAGCAGCTTTGACAATGAGCAGTTCTTC. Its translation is CASSFDNEQFF.

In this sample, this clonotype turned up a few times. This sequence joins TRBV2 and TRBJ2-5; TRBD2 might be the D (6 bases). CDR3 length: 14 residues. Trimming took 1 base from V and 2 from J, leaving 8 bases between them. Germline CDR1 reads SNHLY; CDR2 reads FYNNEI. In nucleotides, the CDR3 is TGTGCCAGCAGTGAAGTTGGAGGGCAAGAGACCCAGTACTTC. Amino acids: CASSEVGGQETQYF.

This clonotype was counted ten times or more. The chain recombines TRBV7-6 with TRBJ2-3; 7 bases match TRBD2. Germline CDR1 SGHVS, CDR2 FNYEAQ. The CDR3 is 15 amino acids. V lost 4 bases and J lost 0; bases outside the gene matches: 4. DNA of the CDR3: TGTGCCAGCAGCTCCTTGGGGGGGAGCACAGATACGCAGTATTTT. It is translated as CASSSLGGSTDTQYF.

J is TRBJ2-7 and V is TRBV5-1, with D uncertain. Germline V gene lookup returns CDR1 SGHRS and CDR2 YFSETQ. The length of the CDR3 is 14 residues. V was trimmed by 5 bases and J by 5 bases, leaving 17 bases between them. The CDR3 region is CASRYRATLDEQYF. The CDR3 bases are TGCGCCAGCAGATACCGGGCCACCCTAGACGAGCAGTACTTC.

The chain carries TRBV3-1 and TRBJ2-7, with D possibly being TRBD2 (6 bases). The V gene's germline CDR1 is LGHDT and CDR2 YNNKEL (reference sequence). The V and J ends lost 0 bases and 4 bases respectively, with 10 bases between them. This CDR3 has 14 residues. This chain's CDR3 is CASSQDLSGYEQYF. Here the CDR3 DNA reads TGTGCCAGCAGCCAAGATCTAAGCGGGTACGAGCAGTACTTC.